The 27 T cell receptor beta chains below all came from one sample that was sequenced in a study of control samples from healthy donors and cancer patients. The table came from immunoSEQ multiplex PCR; TCRdb's copy has only in-frame clones and leaves some out. The sample has 200,000 or so clones, roughly 94% seen once. Sequenced material: blood. The origin of the receptors is a man aged 45-60 years in good health.

The chain is built from TRBV4-1 and TRBJ2-6, with a tentative D call TRBD2 (5 bases). Trimming removed 0 bases at V and 1 base at J, with 10 bases between. The CDR3 length is 17 residues. CDR1 and CDR2 from the germline V gene are MGHRA and YSYEKL. The CDR3 loop reads CASSQDSPGSGANVLTF. In DNA form, the CDR3 reads TGCGCCAGCAGCCAAGATTCCCCGGGATCTGGGGCCAACGTCCTGACTTTC.

V and J are TRBV30 and TRBJ1-1; D is perhaps TRBD1 (5 bases). Germline V gives CDR1 GTSNPN, CDR2 SVGIG (reference sequence). CDR3 size: 16 residues. The V end was cut by 3 bases, the J end by 5 bases, with 22 bases between. The CDR3 protein is CAWSHTRQGRGTEAFF. The CDR3 region has the DNA TGTGCCTGGAGCCATACCAGGCAGGGACGGGGAACTGAAGCTTTCTTT.

The genes are TRBV3-1 (or the pseudogene TRBV3-2) and TRBJ1-3; the D is unclear. Germline CDR1 reads LGHDT; CDR2 reads YNNKEL (reference sequence). Deletions cut 8 bases from V and 4 bases from J, with 12 bases between. The CDR3 sequence is 13 residues long. The CDR3 sequence: CASRGGPGNTIYF. CDR3 DNA sequence: TGTGCCAGCCGAGGAGGTCCGGGAAACACCATATATTTT.

The chain carries TRBV29-1 and TRBJ2-7; D unclear. V lost 6 bases, J lost 6 bases, and 12 bases lay in between. CDR1 is SQVTM and CDR2 is ANQGSEA in the germline V gene. The CDR3 totals 11 residues. The CDR3 region has the DNA TGCAGCGTACGAAACTCGATCGAGCAGTACTTC. Protein: CSVRNSIEQYF.

Comments on this clone: Other DNA sequences in the same sample also yield this CDR3. This CDR3 is CASRDRGQETQYF. The CDR3 DNA reads as TGTGCCAGCAGGGACAGGGGGCAGGAGACCCAGTACTTC. The rearrangement uses TRBV2 and TRBJ2-5; 11 positions agree with TRBD1. From germline, CDR1 is SNHLY and CDR2 FYNNEI. The CDR3 runs to 13 residues. V lost 6 bases, J lost 5 bases, and 2 bases stayed unmatched.

This chain connects TRBV6-5 to TRBJ2-2; D remains ambiguous. Per germline, CDR1 MNHEY and CDR2 SVGAGI. This CDR3 contains 13 residues. V was clipped by 6 bases and J by 1 base, with 6 bases between them. The CDR3: CASSPMNTGELFF. The CDR3 coding sequence is TGTGCCAGCAGCCCAATGAACACCGGGGAGCTGTTTTTT.

This clone showed up just once. V usage is TRBV12-3 or TRBV12-4 and J usage is TRBJ1-2; no reliable D call. The V end lost 3 bases, the J end lost 7 bases, and 12 bases lay between the germline ends. The CDR3 length is 13 residues. The CDR3, as DNA: TGTGCCAGCAGTTTGGGCGGAGCACCTGGCTACACCTTC. Its translation: CASSLGGAPGYTF.

V usage is TRBV30 and J usage is TRBJ1-1; D call uncertain. Trimming shortened V by 1 base and J by 0 bases, and 6 bases separated the two germline ends. CDR1 is GTSNPN and CDR2 is SVGIG in the germline V gene (reference sequence). This CDR3 is built from 13 residues. CDR3 coding DNA: TGTGCCTGGAGTGGCAAGTTGAACACTGAAGCTTTCTTT. The encoded protein is CAWSGKLNTEAFF.

The chain uses TRBV7-9 and TRBJ2-7, with D uncertain. CDR3 length: 13 residues. Trimming cost V 5 bases and J 2 bases, with 10 bases left between them. Germline V gene lookup returns CDR1 SEHNR and CDR2 FQNEAQ (reference sequence). CDR3 sequence: CASSPPRTYEQYF. The CDR3 region has the DNA TGTGCCAGCAGCCCTCCAAGAACCTACGAGCAGTACTTC.

The chain recombines TRBV3-1 (or the pseudogene TRBV3-2) with TRBJ2-3; TRBD1 agrees at 8 bases. Losses at the gene ends were 1 base for V and 4 bases for J; bases not matched to a gene: 7. The germline V gene has CDR1 LGHDT and CDR2 YNNKEL (reference sequence). CDR3 length: 16 residues. The CDR3 protein is CASSQVLAGGADTQYF. The CDR3 nucleotides are TGTGCCAGCAGCCAAGTTCTCGCAGGGGGCGCAGATACGCAGTATTTT.

This CDR3 is CASSLAGGRGGYEQYF. The CDR3 DNA is TGTGCCAGCAGCTTAGCGGGGGGGCGCGGTGGATACGAGCAGTACTTC. This chain links TRBV7-2 with TRBJ2-7, with a tentative D call TRBD2 (7 bases). The CDR3 runs to 16 residues. Between the trimmed V and J ends, which lost 0 bases and 4 bases, there was a span of 16 bases. In germline, CDR1 is SGHTA, CDR2 FQGNSA.

The rearrangement joins TRBV6-6 to TRBJ1-6, with 9 bases that match TRBD1. Germline V CDR1 and CDR2: MNHNY, SVGAGI (reference sequence). V shed 8 bases and J 7 bases; nucleotides not matched to a gene: 6. There are 14 residues in the CDR3. The CDR3: CASRGTGQNSPLHF. The CDR3 region has the DNA TGTGCCAGCCGAGGGACAGGGCAAAATTCACCCCTCCACTTT.

V and J are TRBV7-6 and TRBJ1-1; 8 bases agree with TRBD1. The trim removed 5 bases at V and 1 base at J, leaving 6 bases unmatched. Germline assignment: CDR1 SGHVS and CDR2 FNYEAQ. The CDR3 length is 15 residues. CDR3 sequence (DNA): TGTGCCAGCAGCCCCACAGGGGGGTCGAACACTGAAGCTTTCTTT. This codes for CASSPTGGSNTEAFF.

The V and J genes are TRBV29-1 and TRBJ2-7, with D perhaps matching TRBD1 (5 bases). The CDR3 has 11 amino acids. CDR1 is SQVTM and CDR2 is ANQGSEA in the germline V gene. Trimming pared 6 bases from V and 5 bases from J, leaving 11 bases between. CDR3 amino acids: CSVGLSDEQYV. CDR3 sequence (DNA): TGCAGCGTGGGGCTGTCGGACGAGCAGTACGTC.

The rearrangement links TRBV4-1 to TRBJ2-7; TRBD1 agrees at 8 bases. The CDR3 length is 15 residues. Germline V gene data show CDR1 as MGHRA and CDR2 as YSYEKL. The junction had 6 bases not matched to a gene; V was cut back by 2 bases and J by 3 bases. The CDR3 nucleotides are TGCGCCAGCAGCCAACGGTCGGACAGGGTCTACGAGCAGTACTTC. This translates into CASSQRSDRVYEQYF.

V and J are TRBV12-3 or TRBV12-4 and TRBJ2-2; the D gene could be TRBD1 or TRBD2 (6 bases each). The CDR3 runs to 12 residues. Trimming stripped 8 bases from V and 3 bases from J, with 7 bases between. CDR3 nucleotide sequence: TGTGCCAGCGGGGGGCACACCGGGGAGCTGTTTTTT. It codes for CASGGHTGELFF.

The J gene is TRBJ2-1, the V gene TRBV4-3; 8 bases fit TRBD2. The CDR3 has 16 residues. Germline CDR1 LGHNA, CDR2 YSLEER. With V trimmed by 2 bases and J by 7 bases, 10 bases remained unmatched. CDR3 residues: CASSQRTSWGENEQFF. CDR3 coding DNA: TGCGCCAGCAGCCAACGGACTAGCTGGGGGGAGAATGAGCAGTTCTTC.

The rearrangement links TRBV19 to TRBJ1-2, with D unresolved. The germline V gene encodes CDR1 LNHDA and CDR2 SQIVND (reference sequence). V was cut by 3 bases and J by 11 bases, with 31 bases left in between. CDR3 size: 18 residues. The CDR3 loop reads CASSIRVSGENMGAWYTF. The CDR3 DNA is TGTGCCAGTAGTATCAGAGTTTCGGGTGAAAACATGGGCGCTTGGTACACCTTC.

This chain joins TRBV19 and TRBJ2-6; D is unresolved. V was trimmed by 6 bases and J by 4 bases, leaving 10 bases between them. The CDR3 extends over 14 amino acids. The germline V gene has CDR1 LNHDA and CDR2 SQIVND (reference sequence). Written as DNA, the CDR3 is TGTGCCAGTAGGCTCCATCTGGGGGCCAACGTCCTGACTTTC. Protein: CASRLHLGANVLTF.

The chain couples TRBV29-1 to TRBJ1-1; D uncertain. The CDR3 has 14 residues. Germline V CDR1 and CDR2: SQVTM, ANQGSEA. The V and J ends lost 1 base and 5 bases respectively, with 14 bases between them. DNA of the CDR3: TGCAGCGTTGAAGGACGGCAGTGGCGGACTGAAGCTTTCTTT. Translated, it gives CSVEGRQWRTEAFF.

CDR3 loop: CASRSGTGGTEAFF. CDR3 sequence (DNA): TGCGCCAGCAGATCCGGGACAGGGGGCACTGAAGCTTTCTTT. The J gene is TRBJ1-1, the V gene TRBV10-1, with 11 bases identical to TRBD1. Germline values: CDR1 WNHNN, CDR2 SYGVQD (reference sequence). V shed 6 bases, J shed 4 bases, and the junction held 4 bases outside the gene matches. This CDR3 region has 14 residues.

The CDR3 protein is CASSSLDRGIVGTQYF. In DNA, the CDR3 is TGTGCCAGCAGCTCGTTGGACAGGGGGATTGTCGGGACCCAGTACTTC. The chain links TRBV7-9 to TRBJ2-5; 10 nucleotides agree with TRBD1. Trimming took 4 bases from V and 7 from J; bases not matched to a gene: 12. CDR3 length: 16 residues. Germline values: CDR1 SEHNR, CDR2 FQNEAQ (reference sequence). The full variable domain, rest sourced from reference TRBV7-9 and TRBJ2-5, is DTGVSQNPRHKITKRGQNVTFRCDPISEHNRLYWYRQTLGQGPEFLTYFQNEAQLEKSRLLSDRFSAERPKGSFSTLEIQRTEQGDSAMYLCASSSLDRGIVGTQYFGPGTRLLVL.

This chain connects TRBV7-2 to TRBJ2-1; D is possibly TRBD1 (5 bases). Trimming pared 4 bases from V and 0 bases from J, leaving 13 bases between. The CDR3 covers 16 residues. Germline loops: CDR1 SGHTA, CDR2 FQGNSA. Here the CDR3 reads CASSSQASSSYNEQFF. The CDR3 DNA reads as TGTGCCAGCAGCTCACAGGCTTCGAGCTCCTACAATGAGCAGTTCTTC.

This clone was counted a single time. This sequence joins TRBV28 and TRBJ1-2; 8 bases align to TRBD1. This CDR3 has 15 residues. The junction had 9 bases not matched to a gene; V was cut back by 7 bases and J by 2 bases. The germline V gene encodes CDR1 MDHEN and CDR2 SYDVKM. The CDR3 region is CASIGQGARNYGYTF. In DNA form, the CDR3 reads TGTGCCAGCATAGGGCAGGGGGCGAGGAACTATGGCTACACCTTC.

The genes are TRBV28 and TRBJ1-5; maybe TRBD1 (5 bases). V was clipped by 4 bases and J by 9 bases, with 10 bases between them. In germline, CDR1 is MDHEN, CDR2 SYDVKM. The CDR3 runs 12 residues. The CDR3 spells CASSSPGRPQHF. The CDR3 DNA reads TGTGCCAGCAGTTCCCCGGGGCGGCCCCAGCATTTT. Together with reference TRBV28 and TRBJ1-5, the CDR3 gives the full variable domain: DVKVTQSSRYLVKRTGEKVFLECVQDMDHENMFWYRQDPGLGLRLIYFSYDVKMKEKGDIPEGYSVSREKKERFSLILESASTNQTSMYLCASSSPGRPQHFGDGTRLSIL.

The chain uses TRBV20-1 and TRBJ1-4; the D gene is possibly TRBD1 (6 bases). The CDR3 sequence is 15 residues long. Germline V gene sequence: CDR1 DFQATT, CDR2 SNEGSKA (reference sequence). Trimming cost V 3 bases and J 8 bases, with 19 bases left between them. The CDR3, as DNA: TGCAGTGCTAGTAGCAGGGGTGAGACGAGCGAAAAACTGTTTTTT. This translates into CSASSRGETSEKLFF.

This clone occurred once. The V call is TRBV24-1, the J call TRBJ2-7, with TRBD1 matching 10 bases. The CDR3 has 16 amino acids. The V gene's germline CDR1 is KGHDR and CDR2 SFDVKD. V shed 4 bases, J shed 7 bases, and the junction held 12 bases outside the gene matches. CDR3 DNA: TGTGCCACCAGTGAACCAATACAGGACAGGGGGGGAGAGCAGTACTTC. This encodes CATSEPIQDRGGEQYF.